These T cell receptor beta chains were read from a single sample in a study of blood T cell repertoires in COVID-19. The method was immunoSEQ multiplex PCR; TCRdb's version includes in-frame clones alone and lacks a portion of them. The table has more than 200,000 clones, over 75% seen once. The specimen was PBMCs or T cells enriched from blood (not recorded which). These TCRs come from a man aged 25 to 40 in a cohort exposed to, infected with or recovered from COVID-19 (not recorded which). CDR3s include the opening cysteine and the closing phenylalanine or tryptophan. The D gene is left open where the match is weak. The size of a clone is reported for some rows only, either as once, few or many, or as a class for expanded clones.

j_gene,v_gene,d_gene,abundance,CDR3nt,CDR3aa
TRBJ2-1,TRBV10-3,-,many,TGTGCCATCAGTGAGTCTCGACTCCCCTTAGGCAACAATGAGCAGTTCTTC,CAISESRLPLGNNEQFF
TRBJ2-5,TRBV3-1/TRBV3-2,TRBD1,-,TGTGCCAGCAGCCAACACCCGACAGGGAGTGAGACCCAGTACTTC,CASSQHPTGSETQYF
TRBJ2-2,TRBV6-5,TRBD1,-,TGTGCCAGCAGTTTGGGACAGGCCGGGGAGCTGTTTTTT,CASSLGQAGELFF
TRBJ1-1,TRBV14,-,-,TGTGCCAGCAGCCAATACAGGCCCGAAGCTTTCTTT,CASSQYRPEAFF
TRBJ2-3,TRBV7-6,TRBD2,-,TGTGCCAGTATCTTAGCGGGAGCGGCCGCAGATACGCAGTATTTT,CASILAGAAADTQYF
TRBJ1-2,TRBV7-2,-,-,TGTGCCAGCAGCTTTGATACATTTAACTATGGCTACACCTTC,CASSFDTFNYGYTF
TRBJ1-5,TRBV27,TRBD1,-,TGTGCCAGCAGTCTGGGGACAGGAAGGCAGCCCCAGCATTTT,CASSLGTGRQPQHF
TRBJ2-7,TRBV6-5,TRBD1,-,TGTGCCAGCAGTATACGACAGGGGTCGAGCGAGCAGTACTTC,CASSIRQGSSEQYF
TRBJ1-1,TRBV9,-,-,TGTGCCAGCAAAGGCACAGGGTTGGGCACTGAAGCTTTCTTT,CASKGTGLGTEAFF
TRBJ2-2,TRBV18,-,-,TGTGCCAGCTCACCAGCCCGGTCCGAAACCGGGGAGCTGTTTTTT,CASSPARSETGELFF
TRBJ2-2,TRBV7-9,TRBD2,-,TGTGCCAGCAGCTTAGTTCTAGCGGGAGATCAGGCCGGGGAGCTGTTTTTT,CASSLVLAGDQAGELFF
TRBJ2-1,TRBV7-6,TRBD2,-,TGTGCCAGCAGCTTAGGCGGGACTAGCGGGAACTATGAGCAGTTCTTC,CASSLGGTSGNYEQFF
TRBJ2-3,TRBV20-1,-,-,TGCAGTGCCCTAAGCACAGATACGCAGTATTTT,CSALSTDTQYF
TRBJ2-2,TRBV6-5,-,-,TGTGCCAGTTTCCCCGTTGGGGCAACCGGGGAGCTGTTTTTT,CASFPVGATGELFF
TRBJ2-2,TRBV7-2,-,-,TGTGCCAGCAGCCCTCGCGGATATCCCGGGGAGCTGTTTTTT,CASSPRGYPGELFF